The 23 T cell receptor beta chains presented below share a single source sample, sequenced in a study of T cells after somatic rescue of genetic block. TCRdb's table, derived via immunoSEQ multiplex PCR, lists solely in-frame clones and lacks some. The sample consists of 11,000 or so clones, about 78% of them appearing once. The sequenced sample consisted of peripheral blood mononuclear cells (PBMCs). The receptors shown here come from a boy between 10 and 17 years old.

V is TRBV28 and J is TRBJ2-7, with TRBD1 identical over 7 bases. From germline, CDR1 is MDHEN and CDR2 SYDVKM. The trim removed 6 bases at V and 5 bases at J, leaving 4 bases unmatched. The CDR3 runs to 12 residues. DNA of the CDR3: TGTGCCAGCAGCCAGACAGGGAACGAGCAGTACTTC. It codes for CASSQTGNEQYF.

The rearrangement links TRBV5-1 to TRBJ1-2, with 7 positions matching TRBD1. The V segment lost 4 bases and the J segment 4 bases; nucleotides outside the gene matches: 4. The CDR3 contains 13 residues. The germline V gene has CDR1 SGHRS and CDR2 YFSETQ. The DNA of the CDR3 is TGCGCCAGCAGCGTCGGGACAGCCTATGGCTACACCTTC. Translation gives CASSVGTAYGYTF.

This sequence joins TRBV6-5 and TRBJ2-2; D call uncertain. Germline CDR1 and CDR2: MNHEY and SVGAGI. V lost 2 bases and J lost 7, with 8 bases in between. CDR3 size: 13 residues. The CDR3 DNA is TGTGCCAGCAGTTACAGTCGATACGGGGAGCTGTTTTTT. Its translation is CASSYSRYGELFF.

The gene calls are TRBV6-5 and TRBJ2-7, with 8 bases identical to TRBD1. V shed 4 bases and J 7 bases; nucleotides not matched to a gene: 9. CDR1 MNHEY and CDR2 SVGAGI come from the germline V gene. The CDR3 runs 14 residues. The CDR3 nucleotides read TGTGCCAGCAGTTGGGACAGGAAAGGAGGAGAGCAGTACTTC. Amino acid sequence: CASSWDRKGGEQYF.

The chain is built from TRBV11-3 and TRBJ2-1; tentatively, D is TRBD1 (6 bases). Trimming cost V 7 bases and J 3 bases, with 13 bases left between them. CDR1 is SGHNT, CDR2 YENEEA, per germline. This CDR3 comprises 14 residues. The CDR3 sequence is CASTRGHSYNEQFF. The CDR3 coding sequence is TGTGCCAGCACCCGGGGACATAGCTACAATGAGCAGTTCTTC. The full variable domain, in which reference TRBV11-3 and TRBJ2-1 provide the parts outside the CDR3, is EAGVVQSPRYKIIEKKQPVAFWCNPISGHNTLYWYLQNLGQGPELLIRYENEEAVDDSQLPKDRFSAERLKGVDSTLKIQPAELGDSAVYLCASTRGHSYNEQFFGPGTRLTVL.

V gene TRBV14 combines with J gene TRBJ1-1, with D possibly being TRBD1 (6 bases). Trimming left V 5 bases short and J 6 bases short, with 10 bases between. The germline CDR1 and CDR2 sequences are SGHDN and FVKESK. The CDR3 length is 12 residues. The chain's CDR3 is CASSWGGPEAFF. Written as DNA, the CDR3 is TGTGCCAGCAGCTGGGGGGGGCCTGAAGCTTTCTTT.

This rearrangement joins TRBV28 to TRBJ2-2, with 8 nucleotides matching TRBD1. V lost 4 bases and J lost 3; bases outside the gene matches: 10. Germline CDR1 MDHEN, CDR2 SYDVKM. This CDR3 region has 17 residues. CDR3 bases: TGTGCCAGCAGTTACCCCCCCCTGGACAGGGACACCGGGGAGCTGTTTTTT. As protein: CASSYPPLDRDTGELFF.

The V call is TRBV5-1, the J call TRBJ2-3; 16 bases map to TRBD2. The J segment lost 3 bases and the V segment lost 4 bases, leaving 8 bases of the junction unmatched. CDR1 and CDR2 (germline): SGHRS, YFSETQ. The CDR3 length is 18 residues. CDR3 sequence (DNA): TGCGCCAGCAGCGGGTCGCCGGGACTAGCGGGGGGGACAGATACGCAGTATTTT. Amino acid sequence: CASSGSPGLAGGTDTQYF. Full variable domain (rest looked up from reference TRBV5-1 and TRBJ2-3): KAGVTQTPRYLIKTRGQQVTLSCSPISGHRSVSWYQQTPGQGLQFLFEYFSETQRNKGNFPGRFSGRQFSNSRSEMNVSTLELGDSALYLCASSGSPGLAGGTDTQYFGPGTRLTVL.

The sample holds a few counts of this clone. The CDR3, as DNA: TGTGCCAGCAGTTGGATTGGGGGTAATCAGCCCCAGCATTTT. This encodes CASSWIGGNQPQHF. V usage is TRBV27 and J usage is TRBJ1-5, with D perhaps matching TRBD1 (5 bases). This CDR3 is 14 amino acids long. Trimming cost V 4 bases and J 4 bases, with 11 bases left between them. Germline assignment: CDR1 MNHEY and CDR2 SMNVEV (reference sequence).

The CDR3 spells CASSALGEYRGIRLYEQYF. CDR3 nucleotides: TGCGCCAGCAGTGCTTTAGGGGAGTACCGGGGGATTAGACTCTACGAGCAGTACTTC. The chain couples TRBV10-1 to TRBJ2-7, with TRBD2 as a possible D gene (6 bases). Germline CDR1 and CDR2: WNHNN and SYGVQD (reference sequence). Trimming cost V 4 bases and J 3 bases, with 28 bases left between them. The CDR3 has 19 residues.

J is TRBJ2-1 and V is TRBV5-6; TRBD2 aligns across 7 bases. V lost 4 bases and J lost 4; bases outside the gene matches: 11. Germline CDR1 SGHDT, CDR2 YYEEEE. The CDR3 runs 16 residues. This CDR3 reads CASSPPDGGVYNEQFF. Here the CDR3 DNA reads TGTGCCAGCAGCCCCCCGGATGGGGGGGTATACAATGAGCAGTTCTTC. Filled out from reference TRBV5-6 and TRBJ2-1, the complete variable domain reads DAGVTQSPTHLIKTRGQQVTLRCSPKSGHDTVSWYQQALGQGPQFIFQYYEEEERQRGNFPDRFSGHQFPNYSSELNVNALLLGDSALYLCASSPPDGGVYNEQFFGPGTRLTVL.

The chain uses TRBV7-8 and TRBJ2-7; D could derive from TRBD1 or TRBD2 (5 bases each). The CDR3 runs 14 residues. Trimming cost V 7 bases and J 5 bases, with 18 bases left between them. The germline CDR1 and CDR2 sequences are SGHVS and FQNEAQ. The DNA of the CDR3 is TGTGCCAGCACCCCTCTAGCAGGGCCGGACGAGCAGTACTTC. Protein sequence: CASTPLAGPDEQYF.

The chain uses TRBV11-3 and TRBJ1-5; no clear D gene. The CDR3 consists of 15 residues. V lost 0 bases and J 6 bases, leaving 12 bases between the germline ends. Germline V lookup: CDR1 SGHNT, CDR2 YENEEA. As DNA, the CDR3 is TGTGCCAGCAGCTTAGACCCCTGCCCATGTCAGCCCCAGCATTTT. Its protein is CASSLDPCPCQPQHF.

The chain joins TRBV16 to TRBJ1-2; 10 bases are a match to TRBD1. CDR1 is KGHSY, CDR2 FQNENV, per germline. The V segment lost 2 bases and the J segment 6 bases; nucleotides outside the gene matches: 9. This CDR3 is built from 16 residues. In DNA form, the CDR3 reads TGTGCCAGCAGCCAAAATCTGAGGGGGACAGGGGATGGCTACACCTTC. This gives the protein CASSQNLRGTGDGYTF.

The CDR3, as DNA: TGTGCCAGCAGCCAAGGGGGGGAGGGCACAGATACGCAGTATTTT. Amino acids: CASSQGGEGTDTQYF. The genes are TRBV4-2 and TRBJ2-3; the D gene is possibly TRBD2 (6 bases). Germline lookup yields CDR1 LGHNA and CDR2 YNFKEQ. Between the trimmed V and J ends, which lost 1 base and 1 base, there was a span of 9 bases. The CDR3 length is 15 residues.

The chain uses TRBV7-2 and TRBJ2-3, with 14 bases lining up with TRBD2. Per the germline V gene, CDR1 is SGHTA and CDR2 is FQGNSA. The CDR3 has 16 amino acids. The J segment lost 4 bases and the V segment lost 5 bases, leaving 5 bases of the junction unmatched. DNA for the CDR3: TGTGCCAGCAGCCCGGGACTAGCGGGAGTCCCAGATACGCAGTATTTT. Its protein product is CASSPGLAGVPDTQYF.

The chain couples TRBV5-5 to TRBJ1-3, with D unresolved. V lost 4 bases, J lost 3 bases, and 8 bases lay in between. This CDR3 is built from 13 residues. CDR1 is SGHKS, CDR2 YYEKEE, per germline (reference sequence). As DNA, the CDR3 is TGTGCCAGCAGCGCCTCAGGTGGAAACACCATATATTTT. Amino acid sequence: CASSASGGNTIYF.

The chain recombines TRBV6-6 with TRBJ2-7; 9 bases map to TRBD1. In germline, CDR1 is MNHNY, CDR2 SVGAGI (reference sequence). This CDR3 has 15 residues. The V and J ends lost 5 bases and 7 bases, in that order; junction bases with no gene match: 12. The CDR3 loop is CASSQGTGRVSEQYF. The CDR3 DNA sequence: TGTGCCAGCAGTCAAGGGACAGGGAGGGTGAGTGAGCAGTACTTC.

The chain combines TRBV14 with TRBJ1-3; no clear D. Trimming removed 0 bases from V and 7 bases from J, with 13 bases in between. Germline CDR1 reads SGHDN; CDR2 reads FVKESK. The length of the CDR3 is 15 residues. CDR3 region: CASSQEWRDVNTIYF. The CDR3 DNA sequence: TGTGCCAGCAGCCAAGAGTGGCGGGATGTGAACACCATATATTTT.

The CDR3 nucleotides read TGTGCCAGTAGTCGAGGTACCTACGAGCAGTACTTC. Its protein is CASSRGTYEQYF. This chain uses TRBV19 with TRBJ2-7; the D is unclear. The length of the CDR3 is 12 residues. Trimming removed 5 bases from V and 2 bases from J, with 7 bases in between. Looked up from germline, CDR1 is LNHDA and CDR2 is SQIVND (reference sequence).

The J gene is TRBJ1-2, the V gene TRBV29-1, with D possibly being TRBD1 (5 bases). V dropped 4 bases and J dropped 4 bases, with 13 bases sitting between them. The CDR3 contains 13 residues. Germline CDR1 SQVTM, CDR2 ANQGSEA. CDR3 loop: CSVAQGGPYGYTF. CDR3 bases: TGCAGCGTTGCTCAGGGTGGCCCCTATGGCTACACCTTC.

The rearrangement links TRBV29-1 to TRBJ2-5, with 11 bases identical to TRBD2. This CDR3 region has 13 residues. The germline V gene has CDR1 SQVTM and CDR2 ANQGSEA. V gave up 4 bases and J gave up 4 bases; unmatched junction bases: 2. The CDR3 DNA follows: TGCAGCGTTGTTGGACTAGCGGGAGAGACCCAGTACTTC. Amino acids: CSVVGLAGETQYF.

This chain uses TRBV28 with TRBJ2-7; possibly TRBD1 for D (5 bases). Germline V CDR1 and CDR2: MDHEN, SYDVKM. The CDR3 sequence is 15 residues long. V lost 2 bases to trimming and J lost 5 bases, with 16 bases between them. The CDR3: CASSLPSAGWNEQYF. For the CDR3, the DNA is TGTGCCAGCAGTTTACCTTCCGCAGGGTGGAACGAGCAGTACTTC.